This is a list of T cell receptor beta chains from one sample in a study of blood T cells in healthy people across ages. TCRdb used MiXCR to reprocess the 5' RACE reads, holding one entry per CDR3 protein. The data show hundreds of thousands of distinct CDR3 sequences, more than 45% seen once. The source material was blood. The receptors stem from an elderly man in good health. The CDR3 runs from the conserved cysteine through the conserved F or W. D genes are given only for firm matches. Some rows mark clone size as missing; the rest say once, few, many or name a class of expanded clone.

clone_size	d_call	v_call	j_call	cdr3_length	cdr3_aa	cdr3_nt
.	.	TRBV7-2	TRBJ2-3	16	CASSLVGGQSTDTQYF	TGTGCCAGCAGCCTGGTAGGGGGGCAAAGCACAGATACGCAGTATTTT
.	.	TRBV2	TRBJ1-5	14	CASRGGESRQPQHF	TGTGCCAGCAGGGGGGGGGAAAGTCGTCAGCCCCAGCATTTT
.	.	TRBV29-1	TRBJ2-2	14	CSVGAPGYPGELFF	TGCAGCGTTGGAGCACCTGGGTATCCCGGGGAGCTGTTTTTT
.	.	TRBV7-2	TRBJ2-1	15	CASSARGAAYNEQFF	TGTGCCAGCAGCGCCCGAGGAGCGGCGTACAATGAGCAGTTCTTC
.	.	TRBV27	TRBJ2-7	16	CASSLLLPGAYNEQYF	TGTGCCAGCAGTTTGCTTCTCCCTGGGGCTTACAATGAGCAGTACTTC
few	TRBD1	TRBV10-2	TRBJ2-5	15	CASSDPRTGQETQYF	TGCGCCAGCAGTGACCCTCGGACAGGACAAGAGACCCAGTACTTC
few	.	TRBV27	TRBJ2-1	15	CASRLVWVPTIEQFF	TGTGCCAGCCGACTAGTTTGGGTCCCTACAATTGAGCAGTTCTTC
few	TRBD1	TRBV10-3	TRBJ2-1	16	CAISDPGQGNTNEQFF	TGTGCCATCAGTGATCCTGGACAGGGTAATACGAATGAGCAGTTCTTC
.	.	TRBV2	TRBJ2-3	13	CASSGKGGDTQYF	TGTGCCAGCAGTGGGAAGGGGGGGGATACGCAGTATTTT
.	TRBD2	TRBV20-1	TRBJ2-5	16	CSARRIGGGAAETQYF	TGCAGTGCTAGACGCATCGGCGGGGGGGCCGCAGAGACCCAGTACTTC
.	.	TRBV2	TRBJ2-1	13	CASSVPGKDEQFF	TGTGCCAGCAGTGTCCCGGGGAAGGATGAGCAGTTCTTC
.	TRBD1	TRBV6-6	TRBJ1-2	14	CASSPDRGYYGYTF	TGTGCCAGCAGCCCGGACAGGGGATACTATGGCTACACCTTC
few	.	TRBV2	TRBJ2-1	12	CASKSGDNEQFF	TGTGCCAGCAAATCCGGGGACAATGAGCAGTTCTTC
few	.	TRBV7-2	TRBJ1-5	14	CASSFPGADQPQHF	TGTGCCAGCAGCTTCCCCGGGGCCGATCAGCCCCAGCATTTT
.	.	TRBV6-2/TRBV6-3	TRBJ1-1	14	CASSYDRQNTEAFF	TGTGCCAGCAGTTACGACAGGCAGAACACTGAAGCTTTCTTT
few	.	TRBV4-3	TRBJ2-3	14	CASSRQIGTDTQYF	TGCGCCAGCAGCCGCCAGATAGGCACAGATACGCAGTATTTT
.	TRBD1	TRBV29-1	TRBJ2-5	16	CSVALGLQGNQETQYF	TGCAGCGTTGCCCTTGGTTTACAGGGGAACCAAGAGACCCAGTACTTC
few	TRBD2	TRBV29-1	TRBJ2-1	14	CSARTSGENNEQFF	TGCAGCGCACGGACTAGCGGGGAAAACAATGAGCAGTTCTTC
.	.	TRBV2	TRBJ2-3	14	CASRPGHQGDTQYF	TGTGCCAGTAGACCGGGACATCAGGGGGATACGCAGTATTTT
.	.	TRBV10-3	TRBJ2-1	14	CAISVESGAGEQFF	TGTGCCATCAGTGTCGAATCGGGGGCAGGTGAGCAGTTCTTC
.	TRBD2	TRBV20-1	TRBJ2-7	11	CSAGTKYEQYF	TGCAGTGCTGGGACTAAGTACGAGCAGTACTTC
.	TRBD1	TRBV2	TRBJ2-7	15	CASTYLQGAKGEQYF	TGTGCCAGCACCTACCTACAGGGGGCGAAGGGCGAGCAGTACTTC
.	TRBD2	TRBV20-1	TRBJ2-7	15	CSASEPLGRGHEQYF	TGCAGTGCTAGCGAACCGCTAGGGAGGGGACACGAGCAGTACTTC
few	.	TRBV7-9	TRBJ2-5	14	CASSASSGRETQYF	TGTGCCAGCAGCGCGTCCTCCGGGCGCGAGACCCAGTACTTC
.	TRBD1	TRBV6-6	TRBJ2-2	17	CASSKFPGQGSGGELFF	TGTGCCAGCAGCAAATTCCCGGGACAGGGATCCGGCGGGGAGCTGTTTTTT
.	.	TRBV10-3	TRBJ1-1	13	CAIRADQNTEAFF	TGTGCCATCAGGGCGGACCAGAACACTGAAGCTTTCTTT
.	.	TRBV20-1	TRBJ2-4	14	CSARTGFAKNIQYF	TGCAGTGCTAGAACGGGGTTCGCCAAAAACATTCAGTACTTC
few	.	TRBV12-3/TRBV12-4	TRBJ1-1	16	CASTPWGSPMNTEAFF	TGTGCCAGCACCCCTTGGGGCAGCCCCATGAACACTGAAGCTTTCTTT
.	.	TRBV7-2	TRBJ2-3	15	CASSLAPSVTDTQYF	TGTGCCAGCAGCTTAGCCCCGAGTGTCACAGATACGCAGTATTTT
.	.	TRBV29-1	TRBJ2-4	13	CSAVEVSYNEQYF	TGCAGCGCCGTAGAAGTCTCCTACAATGAGCAGTACTTC
.	.	TRBV12-3/TRBV12-4	TRBJ1-2	13	CASSPLFDYGYTF	TGTGCCAGCAGTCCCCTTTTCGACTATGGCTACACCTTC
.	TRBD2	TRBV4-3	TRBJ2-3	17	CASSQDPAGAQADTQYF	TGCGCCAGCAGCCAAGATCCCGCGGGAGCACAAGCAGATACGCAGTATTTT
few	TRBD2	TRBV7-2	TRBJ2-1	17	CASSTRLAGGPANEQFF	TGTGCCAGCAGCACCCGACTAGCGGGAGGGCCGGCCAATGAGCAGTTCTTC
few	.	TRBV14	TRBJ2-5	12	CASSQDSGTQYF	TGTGCCAGCAGCCAAGATTCGGGAACCCAGTACTTC
.	TRBD2	TRBV5-1	TRBJ2-1	15	CASSSTSGRNNEQFF	TGCGCCAGCAGCTCGACTAGCGGGAGGAACAATGAGCAGTTCTTC
.	.	TRBV28	TRBJ1-1	13	CASRRDRPSEAFF	TGTGCCAGCAGACGAGACAGGCCTTCCGAAGCTTTCTTT
.	.	TRBV20-1	TRBJ1-4	15	CSAPRVAGEGEKLFF	TGCAGTGCCCCACGGGTGGCAGGGGAAGGTGAAAAACTGTTTTTT
.	.	TRBV6-2/TRBV6-3	TRBJ2-3	16	CASTPIGLASADTQYF	TGTGCCAGCACCCCAATAGGCTTGGCTAGCGCAGATACGCAGTATTTT
few	.	TRBV13	TRBJ1-6	18	CASSSRFGAGTYNSPLHF	TGTGCCAGCAGTTCTCGATTTGGGGCGGGGACCTATAATTCACCCCTCCACTTT
.	.	TRBV10-3	TRBJ2-2	16	CAISPPGGENTGELFF	TGTGCCATCAGTCCCCCAGGGGGGGAGAACACCGGGGAGCTGTTTTTT
.	.	TRBV20-1	TRBJ2-7	14	CSAKQGALTYEQYF	TGCAGTGCTAAACAGGGTGCCCTTACCTACGAGCAGTACTTC
.	.	TRBV12-3/TRBV12-4	TRBJ2-3	15	CASSLFRREADTQYF	TGTGCCAGCAGTTTATTTCGTAGGGAAGCAGATACGCAGTATTTT
.	.	TRBV7-2	TRBJ2-3	14	CASSLGGPVGTQYF	TGTGCCAGCAGCTTAGGTGGACCTGTTGGTACGCAGTATTTT
.	.	TRBV28	TRBJ1-2	14	CASSLSRGNYGYTF	TGTGCCAGCAGTTTATCTCGGGGGAACTATGGCTACACCTTC
many	.	TRBV29-1	TRBJ2-3	13	CSVVDRSTDTQYF	TGCAGCGTTGTTGATAGAAGCACAGATACGCAGTATTTT